The 28 T cell receptor beta chains in this list originate from one sample, sequenced in a study of T-cell reconstitution after alpha-beta-depleted transplantation in children. TCRbeta library preparation incorporated unique molecular identifiers. TCRdb fed the PCR reads into MiXCR, producing one record per CDR3 protein. Among over 150,000 distinct CDR3 sequences listed, over 8.5% were seen once. The sample consisted of PBMCs, taken before TCRalphabeta/CD19-depleted stem cell transplant. Every receptor here comes from a boy aged 2-9 years with acute myeloid leukemia, due to receive a stem cell transplant.

Note on this clonotype: The junction departs from the called germline gene at one end, perhaps through a read error. Here the CDR3 DNA reads TGCGCCAGCAGCCAAGATGATTTTGGCAGGGGGCTGGTTTTT. Translated, it gives CASSQDDFGRGLVF. J is TRBJ1-4 and V is TRBV4-1; 8 positions agree with TRBD1. Germline V gene lookup returns CDR1 MGHRA and CDR2 YSYEKL. The CDR3 runs 14 residues.

This clonotype was observed at least ten times. The rearrangement joins TRBV20-1 to TRBJ2-3; D uncertain. The CDR3 length is 13 residues. V was trimmed by 3 bases and J by 0 bases, leaving 7 bases between them. CDR1 and CDR2 (germline): DFQATT, SNEGSKA (reference sequence). CDR3 nucleotides: TGCAGTGCTAGGCGGCCTAGCACAGATACGCAGTATTTT. Protein: CSARRPSTDTQYF.

There are many counts of this clonotype. This chain uses TRBV3-1 with TRBJ1-1; no reliable D call. Germline assignment: CDR1 LGHDT and CDR2 YNNKEL (reference sequence). Deletions cut 0 bases from V and 6 bases from J, with 23 bases between. The CDR3 is made up of 18 amino acids. This CDR3 is CASSQDFRAAVQPAEAFF. CDR3 DNA: TGTGCCAGCAGCCAAGATTTCCGCGCCGCGGTGCAGCCCGCTGAAGCTTTCTTT.

The sample holds many counts of this clonotype. The gene calls are TRBV15 and TRBJ1-2; D is ambiguous. V lost 5 bases, J lost 6 bases, and 7 bases lay in between. CDR3 length equals 11 residues. CDR1 and CDR2 from the germline V gene are LNHNV and YYDKDF (reference sequence). The CDR3 loop reads CATSFGNGYTF. CDR3 DNA sequence: TGTGCCACCAGCTTTGGTAATGGCTACACCTTC.

The sample holds many counts of this clonotype. This sequence joins TRBV28 and TRBJ1-6; weak D call: TRBD1 (6 bases). The CDR3 loop spans 20 amino acids. Germline lookup yields CDR1 MDHEN and CDR2 SYDVKM. V was cut by 5 bases and J by 0 bases, with 23 bases left in between. Here the CDR3 DNA reads TGTGCCAGCAGTACTAAAAGAGGGGGGAGGATGAGCTCCTATAATTCACCCCTCCACTTT. Protein sequence: CASSTKRGGRMSSYNSPLHF.

A note on this clonotype: A much bigger clone sits one base away, suggesting this may be a read error. The CDR3 DNA sequence: TGCTGTGCCCCCAGGGGGACAGCGAACACTGAAGCTTTCTTT. Translation: CCAPRGTANTEAFF. This chain joins TRBV20-1 and TRBJ1-1; 7 bases map to TRBD1. Per the germline V gene, CDR1 is DFQATT and CDR2 is SNEGSKA (reference sequence). CDR3 length: 14 residues.

This clonotype has ten or more counts. The chain recombines TRBV2 with TRBJ1-5, with D unclear. The germline V gene encodes CDR1 SNHLY and CDR2 FYNNEI. The CDR3 is 14 residues long. Trimming removed 4 bases at V and 9 bases at J, with 16 bases between. The CDR3 loop is CASSGAPQAGPQHF. Written as DNA, the CDR3 is TGTGCCAGCAGTGGAGCCCCTCAGGCCGGGCCCCAGCATTTT.

The sample holds many counts of this clonotype. The chain has TRBV15 and TRBJ2-3; TRBD2 might be the D (6 bases). Germline assignment: CDR1 LNHNV and CDR2 YYDKDF (reference sequence). The CDR3 covers 15 residues. The V end was cut by 0 bases, the J end by 4 bases, with 11 bases between. CDR3 in DNA: TGTGCCACCAGCAGAGATGGAGGGACGGCAGATACGCAGTATTTT. Translated, it gives CATSRDGGTADTQYF.

This clonotype has at least ten counts. The chain joins TRBV30 to TRBJ2-7; D gene ambiguous. The CDR3 is made up of 15 amino acids. Per germline, CDR1 GTSNPN and CDR2 SVGIG (reference sequence). Trimming took 2 bases from V and 2 from J, leaving 16 bases between them. The CDR3 is CAWSRPAKGTYEQYV. The CDR3 DNA reads as TGTGCCTGGAGTAGGCCCGCAAAAGGGACCTACGAGCAGTACGTC.

Ten or more counts support this clonotype. The V call is TRBV30, the J call TRBJ2-1, with D maybe TRBD1 (5 bases). The germline V gene encodes CDR1 GTSNPN and CDR2 SVGIG (reference sequence). The CDR3 runs 14 residues. The V gene lost 5 bases and the J gene lost 8 bases, with 19 bases spanning the gap. In DNA, the CDR3 is TGTGCCTGGTCGATCCTGGCCCTACAGGATGAGCAGTTCTTC. It yields the protein CAWSILALQDEQFF.

Of note for this clonotype: This sequence may be a read error, since a much larger clone differs from it by one base. V is TRBV27 and J is TRBJ1-2; 9 nucleotides align to TRBD1. Germline V gene lookup returns CDR1 MNHEY and CDR2 SMNVEV (reference sequence). After removal of 6 bases from V and 8 bases from J, the junction contained 13 bases not matched to a gene. This CDR3 comprises 15 residues. The CDR3 region is CASRAWDRELEGYTF. As DNA, the CDR3 is TGTGCCAGCAGAGCCTGGGACAGGGAATTGGAGGGCTACACCTTC.

This clonotype was seen more than once but under ten times. V is TRBV5-5 and J is TRBJ2-1, with 8 bases identical to TRBD1. The CDR3 consists of 17 residues. The trim removed 3 bases at V and 3 bases at J, leaving 11 bases unmatched. Germline CDR1 SGHKS, CDR2 YYEKEE (reference sequence). This CDR3 is CASSSAGHRGDYNEQFF. In nucleotides, the CDR3 is TGTGCCAGCAGCTCCGCCGGCCACAGGGGGGACTACAATGAGCAGTTCTTC.

This clonotype has at least ten counts. The chain recombines TRBV7-6 with TRBJ2-1; D ambiguous. V dropped 1 base and J dropped 5 bases, with 9 bases sitting between them. CDR1 SGHVS and CDR2 FNYEAQ come from the germline V gene. This CDR3 has 14 residues. CDR3 loop: CASSLGRKNNEQFF. The CDR3 coding sequence is TGTGCCAGCAGCTTAGGGAGAAAAAACAATGAGCAGTTCTTC. The complete variable domain, with remaining parts taken from reference TRBV7-6 and TRBJ2-1, reads GAGVSQSPRYKVTKRGQDVALRCDPISGHVSLYWYRQALGQGPEFLTYFNYEAQQDKSGLPNDRFSAERPEGSISTLTIQRTEQRDSAMYRCASSLGRKNNEQFFGPGTRLTVL.

In the case of this clonotype: This sequence may be a read error, since a much larger clone differs from it by one base. The CDR3 here is CASRLGAGERSPLHF. The CDR3 nucleotides are TGTGCCAGCAGATTAGGGGCAGGGGAAAGATCACCCCTCCACTTT. The chain combines TRBV13 with TRBJ1-6; D might be TRBD1 (6 bases). The CDR3 length is 15 residues. Germline V gene sequence: CDR1 PRHDT, CDR2 FYEKMQ (reference sequence).

This clonotype appeared many times. The chain joins TRBV27 to TRBJ1-1; no clear D. The CDR3 contains 13 residues. V was trimmed by 3 bases and J by 11 bases, leaving 16 bases between them. In germline, CDR1 is MNHEY, CDR2 SMNVEV (reference sequence). The CDR3 DNA is TGTGCCAGCAGTTTGTTGGGTGAGGGTCGGGCTTTCTTT. It specifies CASSLLGEGRAFF.

Ten or more counts support this clonotype. V is TRBV18 and J is TRBJ1-1, with D perhaps TRBD1 (5 bases). V shed 1 base and J shed 3 bases, with 12 bases lying between them. The length of the CDR3 is 15 residues. Per the germline V gene, CDR1 is KGHSH and CDR2 is LQKENI. CDR3 bases: TGTGCCAGCTCACCACAGGGGCGATTGGACACTGAAGCTTTCTTT. This encodes CASSPQGRLDTEAFF.

This clonotype showed up many times. The gene calls are TRBV29-1 and TRBJ2-7; 8 bases match TRBD2. With 1 base clipped from V and 4 bases from J, the junction kept 18 bases outside the gene matches. Germline CDR1 reads SQVTM; CDR2 reads ANQGSEA. This CDR3 is built from 18 residues. In DNA form, the CDR3 reads TGCAGCGTTGAAGGACATGGGCGGGAGGACCTAAGGAAGTACGAGCAGTACTTC. This gives the protein CSVEGHGREDLRKYEQYF.

This clonotype was detected ten times or more. This chain links TRBV28 with TRBJ1-5, with TRBD1 as a possible D gene (5 bases). Trimming removed 3 bases from V and 6 bases from J, with 12 bases in between. The CDR3 covers 14 residues. Germline CDR1 and CDR2: MDHEN and SYDVKM. CDR3: CASSFSRAGQPQHF. The CDR3 coding sequence is TGTGCCAGCAGTTTTAGCAGGGCCGGTCAGCCCCAGCATTTT.

At least ten counts were recorded for this clonotype. The J gene is TRBJ2-3, the V gene TRBV5-5; 7 bases fit TRBD2. Germline lookup yields CDR1 SGHKS and CDR2 YYEKEE (reference sequence). V was pared by 2 bases and J by 4 bases, with 7 bases of the junction left unmatched. The CDR3 has 15 amino acids. Here the CDR3 reads CASSLLAWNPDTQYF. In DNA, the CDR3 is TGTGCCAGCAGCTTACTAGCGTGGAACCCAGATACGCAGTATTTT.

This clonotype was detected a few times. V is TRBV6-2 or TRBV6-3 and J is TRBJ2-3; D call uncertain. Germline V gene lookup returns CDR1 MNHEY and CDR2 SVGEGT. The CDR3 length is 15 residues. Trimming removed 4 bases at V and 5 bases at J, with 16 bases between. The CDR3 spells CASSSLRKTLDTQYF. The CDR3 DNA sequence: TGTGCCAGCAGTTCCTTGAGGAAGACCCTAGATACGCAGTATTTT.

Many counts were recorded for this clonotype. CDR3 sequence: CASSSPGQGNEKLFF. The CDR3 region has the DNA TGTGCCAGCAGCTCACCGGGACAGGGGAATGAAAAACTGTTTTTT. The chain joins TRBV7-6 to TRBJ1-4, with TRBD1 matching over 10 bases. V dropped 4 bases and J dropped 5; count of bases not matched to a gene: 4. This CDR3 comprises 15 residues. The germline V gene encodes CDR1 SGHVS and CDR2 FNYEAQ.

Ten or more counts support this clonotype. The chain is built from TRBV7-9 and TRBJ1-6; D ambiguous. V dropped 6 bases and J dropped 0 bases, with 15 bases sitting between them. Germline V gene sequence: CDR1 SEHNR, CDR2 FQNEAQ (reference sequence). The CDR3 spans 17 residues. The CDR3 protein is CASRKPVESSYNSPLHF. CDR3 DNA: TGTGCCAGCAGAAAACCCGTGGAGAGCTCCTATAATTCACCCCTCCACTTT.

This clonotype was detected ten times or more. The V call is TRBV5-1, the J call TRBJ1-2; 11 bases are a match to TRBD1. V lost 4 bases, J lost 4 bases, and 15 bases stayed unmatched. Germline V gene sequence: CDR1 SGHRS, CDR2 YFSETQ. The CDR3 sequence is 18 residues long. For the CDR3, the DNA is TGCGCCAGCAGCGGCGACCGGGACAGGGGGGAGACCCGCTATGGCTACACCTTC. This gives the protein CASSGDRDRGETRYGYTF. Complete variable domain (other parts from reference TRBV5-1 and TRBJ1-2): KAGVTQTPRYLIKTRGQQVTLSCSPISGHRSVSWYQQTPGQGLQFLFEYFSETQRNKGNFPGRFSGRQFSNSRSEMNVSTLELGDSALYLCASSGDRDRGETRYGYTFGSGTRLTVV.

This clonotype was seen repeatedly, ten times or more. The genes are TRBV13 and TRBJ1-2; the D is unclear. Trimming stripped 4 bases from V and 8 bases from J, with 14 bases between. CDR1 is PRHDT and CDR2 is FYEKMQ in the germline V gene (reference sequence). CDR3 length equals 13 residues. The CDR3 here is CASSSAWVYGYTF. The CDR3 DNA sequence: TGTGCCAGCAGCTCCGCCTGGGTCTACGGCTACACCTTC.

This clonotype was found many times. The genes are TRBV2 and TRBJ1-2, with 7 bases matching TRBD1. This CDR3 contains 15 residues. V lost 5 bases and J lost 1; bases outside the gene matches: 7. Germline lookup yields CDR1 SNHLY and CDR2 FYNNEI. This CDR3 reads CASSKPTGINYGYTF. The CDR3 DNA sequence: TGTGCCAGCAGTAAACCGACAGGGATTAACTATGGCTACACCTTC.

This clonotype was picked up many times. The chain uses TRBV28 and TRBJ2-6; D gene uncertain. This CDR3 comprises 16 residues. CDR1 and CDR2 from the germline V gene are MDHEN and SYDVKM. V lost 4 bases, J lost 5 bases, and 15 bases lay in between. DNA for the CDR3: TGTGCCAGCAGTTCTTTCAAAAGTCGGCGGGCCAACGTCCTGACTTTC. Residues: CASSSFKSRRANVLTF. Supplemented by reference TRBV28 and TRBJ2-6, the full variable domain reads DVKVTQSSRYLVKRTGEKVFLECVQDMDHENMFWYRQDPGLGLRLIYFSYDVKMKEKGDIPEGYSVSREKKERFSLILESASTNQTSMYLCASSSFKSRRANVLTFGAGSRLTVL.

This chain connects TRBV2 to TRBJ2-2; possible D gene TRBD2, 5 bases. This CDR3 spans 16 amino acids. Germline values: CDR1 SNHLY, CDR2 FYNNEI. Trimming removed 4 bases at V and 2 bases at J, with 14 bases between. The CDR3 sequence is CASSVLASLNTGELFF. The CDR3 bases are TGTGCCAGCAGTGTCCTGGCTAGCCTTAACACCGGGGAGCTGTTTTTT.

This clonotype was observed at least ten times. This sequence joins TRBV29-1 and TRBJ1-2; D uncertain. The CDR3 runs 9 residues. Trimming pared 4 bases from V and 8 bases from J, leaving 5 bases between. The germline CDR1 and CDR2 sequences are SQVTM and ANQGSEA. Here the CDR3 DNA reads TGCAGCGTTGTTGCCGGCTACACCTTC. Translated: CSVVAGYTF.